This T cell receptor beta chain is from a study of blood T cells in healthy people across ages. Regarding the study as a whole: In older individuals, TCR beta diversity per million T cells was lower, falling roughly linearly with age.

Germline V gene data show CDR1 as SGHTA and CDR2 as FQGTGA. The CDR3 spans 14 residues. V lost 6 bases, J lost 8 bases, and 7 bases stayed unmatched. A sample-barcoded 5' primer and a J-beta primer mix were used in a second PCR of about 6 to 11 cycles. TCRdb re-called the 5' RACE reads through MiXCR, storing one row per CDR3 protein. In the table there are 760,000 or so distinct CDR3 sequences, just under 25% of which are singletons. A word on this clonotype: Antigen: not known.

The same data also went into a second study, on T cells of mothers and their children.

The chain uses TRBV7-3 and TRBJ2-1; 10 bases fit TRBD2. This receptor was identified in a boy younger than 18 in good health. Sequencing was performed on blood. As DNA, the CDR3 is TGTGCCAGCAGGAGCGGGAGGGCCGCGGATGAGCAGTTCTTC. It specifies CASRSGRAADEQFF.